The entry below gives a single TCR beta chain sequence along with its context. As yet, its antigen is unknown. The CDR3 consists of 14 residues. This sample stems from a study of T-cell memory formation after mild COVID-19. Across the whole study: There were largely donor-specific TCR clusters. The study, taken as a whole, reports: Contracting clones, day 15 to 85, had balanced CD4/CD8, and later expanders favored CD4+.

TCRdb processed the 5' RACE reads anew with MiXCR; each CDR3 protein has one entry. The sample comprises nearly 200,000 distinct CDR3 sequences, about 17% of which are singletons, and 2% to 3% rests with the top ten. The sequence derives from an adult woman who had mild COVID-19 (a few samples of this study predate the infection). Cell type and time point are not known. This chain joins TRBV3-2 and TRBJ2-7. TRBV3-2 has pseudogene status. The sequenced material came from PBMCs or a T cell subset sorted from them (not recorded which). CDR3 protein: CASSTIQGSYEQYF. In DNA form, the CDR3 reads TGTGCCAGCAGTACTATACAGGGCTCCTACGAGCAGTACTTC.